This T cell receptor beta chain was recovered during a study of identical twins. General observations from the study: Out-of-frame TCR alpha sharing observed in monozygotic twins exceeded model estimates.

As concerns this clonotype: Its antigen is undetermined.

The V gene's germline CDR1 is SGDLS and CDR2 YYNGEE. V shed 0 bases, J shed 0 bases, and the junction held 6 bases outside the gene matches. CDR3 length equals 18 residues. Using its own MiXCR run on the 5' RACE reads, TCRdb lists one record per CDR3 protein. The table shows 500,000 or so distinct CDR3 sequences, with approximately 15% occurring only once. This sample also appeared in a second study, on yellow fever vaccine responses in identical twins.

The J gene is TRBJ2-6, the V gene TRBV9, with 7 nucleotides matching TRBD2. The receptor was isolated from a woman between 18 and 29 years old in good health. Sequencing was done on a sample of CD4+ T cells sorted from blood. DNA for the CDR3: TGTGCCAGCAGCGTAGGCCCGCGGGACTACTCTGGGGCCAACGTCCTGACTTTC. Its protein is CASSVGPRDYSGANVLTF.